These T cell receptor beta chains were read from a single sample in a study of cytomegalovirus exposure and HLA in healthy donors. Assay used: immunoSEQ multiplex PCR; TCRdb lists only in-frame clones, some missing. In the table there are 100,000 to 150,000 clones, 84% of which are singletons. Sequenced input: PBMCs. Receptor source: a man aged 45 to 65 in good health and CMV-seronegative. Each CDR3 is given with its conserved first and last residue. Each record gives: V gene, CDR3 length, J gene, CDR3 protein.

>TRBV5-6|11|TRBJ2-7
CASSPSYEQYF
>TRBV5-1|15|TRBJ2-2
CASSLARMNTGELFF
>TRBV5-6|12|TRBJ1-2
CASSLLRGGYTF
>TRBV5-4|14|TRBJ1-2
CASSLDRGSGGYTF
>TRBV11-2|15|TRBJ2-4
CASRSRDRGRNIQYF
>TRBV2|14|NA
CASSEEEGYYEQYF
>TRBV27|14|TRBJ1-5
CASRDGTGVQPQHF
>TRBV6-1|15|TRBJ2-7
CASSVSGQGVYEQYF
>TRBV5-1|14|TRBJ2-7
CASSPGTGDYEQYF
>TRBV20-1|11|TRBJ1-1
CSASSGTEAFF
>TRBV5-6|15|TRBJ2-3
CASSSRDRGTDTQYF
>TRBV5-1|15|TRBJ2-1
CASSSRDSHLNEQFF
>TRBV6-1|12|TRBJ2-5
CATLLGEETQYF
>TRBV7-2|14|TRBJ2-1
CASSSRRLANEQFF
>TRBV11-2|17|TRBJ2-1
CASSFGSAGGSYNEQFF
>TRBV9|15|TRBJ2-1
CASSLAGDTYNEQFF
>TRBV15|13|TRBJ2-7
CATSRDRQYEQYF
>TRBV5-6|18|TRBJ1-4
CASSLIPDRPGTNEKLFF
>TRBV5-1|16|TRBJ2-3
CASSSTTGFTTDTQYF
>TRBV9|13|TRBJ1-1
CASSVDGGPEAFF
>TRBV4-1|18|TRBJ2-7
CASSQQLTSGGVTYEQYF
>TRBV7-6|15|TRBJ2-5
CASSLAFLGRETQYF
>TRBV9|15|TRBJ2-3
CASSVASEAADTQYF
>TRBV10-2|16|TRBJ2-1
CASSGSGTSGYNEQFF
>TRBV19|15|TRBJ1-5
CASSPQGLVNQPQHF
>TRBV12-5|17|TRBJ1-1
CASGPPPRRISNTEAFF
>TRBV29-1|14|TRBJ1-1
CSVEKGQRHTEAFF
>TRBV6-4|14|TRBJ2-7
CAKQPRQGEYEQYF
>TRBV14|18|TRBJ1-2
CASSQEREVGGVNYGYTF
>TRBV30|13|TRBJ1-1
CAWSLGHNFGAFF
>TRBV5-4|14|TRBJ1-3
CASSSGQVGNTIYF
>TRBV6-1|15|TRBJ2-2
CASSELAGHTGELFF
>TRBV5-5|14|TRBJ1-5
CASGQHYSNQPQHF
>TRBV2|14|TRBJ1-4
CASSDRTADEKLFF
>TRBV29-1|10|TRBJ1-3
CSVLGNTIYF
>TRBV10-3|12|TRBJ1-2
CAISDTGYGYTF
>TRBV29-1|14|TRBJ2-7
CSAQGQGNYYEQYF